A selection of T cell receptor beta chains follows, all from one sample in a study of T-cell memory formation after mild COVID-19. One entry per CDR3 protein results from TCRdb running MiXCR on the 5' RACE reads. This sample has roughly 450,000 distinct CDR3 sequences; 15% to 20% occur once, and the top ten carry 9% to 15%. Sequenced sample: PBMCs or a T cell subset sorted from them (not recorded which). These receptors originate from an adult woman who had mild COVID-19 (a few samples of this study predate the infection). Cell type and time point are not known. Both conserved end residues are trimmed from each CDR3. Some rows have no size entry. The others give once, few or many, or a class for an expanded clone.

j_call: TRBJ2-7
v_call: TRBV12-3/TRBV12-4
clone_size: few
cdr3_aa: ASSFVLGTGGSYEQY

j_call: TRBJ2-7
v_call: TRBV7-9
clone_size: many
cdr3_aa: ASSLGNEQY

j_call: TRBJ1-3
v_call: TRBV7-9
clone_size: .
cdr3_aa: ASSLGQPSRNTIY

j_call: TRBJ2-3
v_call: TRBV6-1
clone_size: .
cdr3_aa: ASSEWLVGADTQY

j_call: TRBJ2-7
v_call: TRBV15
clone_size: .
cdr3_aa: ATSRDLLAGSANEQY

j_call: TRBJ1-2
v_call: TRBV29-1
clone_size: few
cdr3_aa: SVEIDGYT

j_call: TRBJ2-4
v_call: TRBV3-1
clone_size: .
cdr3_aa: ASSQDGRSVKNIQY

j_call: TRBJ2-1
v_call: TRBV11-3
clone_size: .
cdr3_aa: ASSSDPGGSNEQF

j_call: TRBJ2-7
v_call: TRBV19
clone_size: few
cdr3_aa: ASSGPGTSGALPYEQY

j_call: TRBJ1-6
v_call: TRBV5-1
clone_size: .
cdr3_aa: ASKSGTGRNSPLH

j_call: TRBJ1-2
v_call: TRBV12-3/TRBV12-4
clone_size: .
cdr3_aa: ASSATRVGYT

j_call: TRBJ2-3
v_call: TRBV7-3
clone_size: .
cdr3_aa: ASSWDYGDTQY

j_call: TRBJ1-1
v_call: TRBV6-6
clone_size: .
cdr3_aa: ASSYAQGNTEAF

j_call: TRBJ1-6
v_call: TRBV12-3/TRBV12-4
clone_size: .
cdr3_aa: ASSGSSPLH

j_call: TRBJ1-6
v_call: TRBV6-2/TRBV6-3
clone_size: few
cdr3_aa: ASRSSSSYNSPLH

j_call: TRBJ2-2
v_call: TRBV6-1
clone_size: .
cdr3_aa: ATRDVPNTGELF

j_call: TRBJ1-4
v_call: TRBV5-1
clone_size: .
cdr3_aa: ASSLVGSATNEKLF

j_call: TRBJ2-1
v_call: TRBV4-1
clone_size: few
cdr3_aa: ASSQGGGGLDEQF

j_call: TRBJ1-5
v_call: TRBV25-1
clone_size: few
cdr3_aa: ASSAGIYSNQPQH

j_call: TRBJ2-7
v_call: TRBV3-1
clone_size: .
cdr3_aa: ASSPRSGATYEQY

j_call: TRBJ1-5
v_call: TRBV6-4
clone_size: .
cdr3_aa: ASSYLPNQPQH

j_call: TRBJ2-1
v_call: TRBV12-3/TRBV12-4
clone_size: .
cdr3_aa: ASRGTSGRAYSYNEQF

j_call: TRBJ1-5
v_call: TRBV6-2/TRBV6-3
clone_size: many
cdr3_aa: ASSVTGEAQPQH

j_call: TRBJ2-5
v_call: TRBV24-1
clone_size: .
cdr3_aa: ATSDAGRPGGETQY

j_call: TRBJ2-1
v_call: TRBV20-1
clone_size: few
cdr3_aa: SARDQDGTSVYNEQF

j_call: TRBJ2-7
v_call: TRBV30
clone_size: few
cdr3_aa: AWRGGVTYEQY

j_call: TRBJ2-7
v_call: TRBV18
clone_size: few
cdr3_aa: ASSPPPNYEQY

j_call: TRBJ2-5
v_call: TRBV24-1
clone_size: few
cdr3_aa: ATSETDSPDRETQY

j_call: TRBJ2-7
v_call: TRBV3-1
clone_size: .
cdr3_aa: ASSQDGTAQY

j_call: TRBJ2-7
v_call: TRBV5-1
clone_size: .
cdr3_aa: ASSLGTGDNEQY

j_call: TRBJ2-1
v_call: TRBV9
clone_size: .
cdr3_aa: ASSVAGGGYEQF

j_call: TRBJ2-5
v_call: TRBV30
clone_size: few
cdr3_aa: AWSVLEETQY

j_call: TRBJ2-3
v_call: TRBV6-6
clone_size: .
cdr3_aa: ASISGGYDTQY

j_call: TRBJ2-7
v_call: TRBV6-6
clone_size: .
cdr3_aa: ASSYIAGADYEQY

j_call: TRBJ2-3
v_call: TRBV11-2
clone_size: few
cdr3_aa: ASSLGRLGLAEEPTDTQY

j_call: TRBJ2-1
v_call: TRBV18
clone_size: .
cdr3_aa: ASSPLGPQRSYNEQF

j_call: TRBJ1-1
v_call: TRBV12-3/TRBV12-4
clone_size: few
cdr3_aa: ASSLDGAEAF

j_call: TRBJ2-7
v_call: TRBV21-1
clone_size: .
cdr3_aa: ASSPPGTGVLPYEQY